This T cell receptor beta chain originates from a study of cytomegalovirus exposure and HLA in healthy donors. Overall study results and limits: Exclusion as indistinguishable affected some V segments, including TRBV6-2 and TRBV6-3.

V was cut by 2 bases and J by 6 bases, with 17 bases left in between. CDR3 size: 15 residues. Looked up from germline, CDR1 is SGHDN and CDR2 is FVKESK. Remarks on this clone: Its target is not known.

The PCR had 60 Vbeta and 13 Jbeta primers. Original processing methods: Some 80 million unique TCR beta chains, 9 million to 12 million shared, were counted in a later analysis. Some clones are missing from TCRdb's copy, which holds only in-frame ones; the method was immunoSEQ multiplex PCR. D and trimming come from the DNA, and the V and J calls and clone size come from that table. The table lists some 84,000 clones, roughly 80% of them singletons, with about 2% in the top ten. Material for sequencing was PBMCs. The receptor's source is a boy aged 10-17 years in good health and CMV-seronegative. The chain is built from TRBV14 and TRBJ2-7; weak D call: TRBD1 (6 bases). The CDR3 reads CASSQLTLGAREQYF. DNA for the CDR3: TGTGCCAGCAGCCAATTAACTCTGGGGGCTCGCGAGCAGTACTTC.